This passage covers 21 T cell receptor beta chains from one sample sequenced in a study of blood T cell repertoires in COVID-19. Generated by immunoSEQ multiplex PCR, the TCRdb table keeps only in-frame clones and is missing some. The repertoire includes some 200,000 clones, about four fifths of them detected once, and less than 15% sits in the top ten. Specimen: peripheral blood. The origin of the receptors is a woman aged 80 or over with COVID-19, enrolled during active disease.

The chain joins TRBV9 to TRBJ1-3; D perhaps matches TRBD1 (6 bases). This CDR3 has 13 residues. The germline V gene encodes CDR1 SGDLS and CDR2 YYNGEE. Trimming removed 4 bases at V and 2 bases at J, with 7 bases between. For the CDR3, the DNA is TGTGCCAGCAGCCGGACAGCTGGAAACACCATATATTTT. Translated: CASSRTAGNTIYF.

This clone was counted a few times. J is TRBJ2-7 and V is TRBV3-1 (or the pseudogene TRBV3-2); D might be TRBD1 (5 bases). The CDR3 has 15 amino acids. Trimming stripped 1 base from V and 3 bases from J, with 13 bases between. From germline, CDR1 is LGHDT and CDR2 YNNKEL (reference sequence). The CDR3 nucleotides are TGTGCCAGCAGCCAAGGCGTGTGGGGCGGCTACGAGCAGTACTTC. This sequence encodes CASSQGVWGGYEQYF.

The chain combines TRBV5-1 with TRBJ2-3; D gene uncertain. The CDR3 spans 15 residues. Germline assignment: CDR1 SGHRS and CDR2 YFSETQ. The V end was cut by 4 bases, the J end by 2 bases, with 14 bases between. This chain's CDR3 is CASSKRHGSTDTQYF. CDR3 DNA: TGCGCCAGCAGCAAACGACACGGATCCACAGATACGCAGTATTTT. Using reference TRBV5-1 and TRBJ2-3 for the parts outside the CDR3, the full variable domain is KAGVTQTPRYLIKTRGQQVTLSCSPISGHRSVSWYQQTPGQGLQFLFEYFSETQRNKGNFPGRFSGRQFSNSRSEMNVSTLELGDSALYLCASSKRHGSTDTQYFGPGTRLTVL.

The chain has TRBV6-6 and TRBJ2-5; TRBD2 agrees at 10 bases. The V gene end was trimmed by 6 bases and the J gene end by 5 bases; junction bases not matched to a gene: 24. This CDR3 contains 20 residues. Germline V CDR1 and CDR2: MNHNY, SVGAGI (reference sequence). The DNA for the CDR3 is TGTGCCAGCAGCCCCGGCACCCTAGCGGGAGAATCCCTGCTGAGGGAGACCCAGTACTTC. Amino acid sequence: CASSPGTLAGESLLRETQYF.

V usage is TRBV6-2 or TRBV6-3 and J usage is TRBJ2-1, with no clear D. Per the germline V gene, CDR1 is MNHEY and CDR2 is SVGEGT. The CDR3 has 12 residues. The V end lost 4 bases, the J end lost 2 bases, and 3 bases lay between the germline ends. The CDR3 loop is CASSWPYNEQFF. For the CDR3, the DNA is TGTGCCAGCAGTTGGCCCTACAATGAGCAGTTCTTC.

The rearrangement joins TRBV20-1 to TRBJ2-1, with no clear D. The CDR3 loop spans 12 amino acids. Trimming pared 3 bases from V and 8 bases from J, leaving 11 bases between. Germline V lookup: CDR1 DFQATT, CDR2 SNEGSKA (reference sequence). In DNA form, the CDR3 reads TGCAGTGCTAGTCGACTTGTCGATGAGCAGTTCTTC. Protein sequence: CSASRLVDEQFF.

The J gene is TRBJ2-7, the V gene TRBV7-6; the D gene is possibly TRBD1 (7 bases). The CDR3 sequence is 13 residues long. V was pared by 8 bases and J by 4 bases, with 15 bases between. The V gene's germline CDR1 is SGHVS and CDR2 FNYEAQ. This CDR3 is CASGTAEGYEQYF. The CDR3 DNA sequence: TGTGCCAGCGGGACAGCGGAGGGGTACGAGCAGTACTTC.

The chain couples TRBV10-3 to TRBJ2-3; 11 bases fit TRBD2. Germline V CDR1 and CDR2: ENHRY, SYGVKD. Germline trimming cut 5 bases from V and 5 bases from J; bases unmatched to any gene: 6. The CDR3 sequence is 15 residues long. The CDR3 DNA is TGTGCCATCAGTCCGACTAGCGGGGTGGGAGATACGCAGTATTTT. This codes for CAISPTSGVGDTQYF.

J is TRBJ1-1 and V is TRBV28; 12 bases agree with TRBD1. The germline gives CDR1 MDHEN, CDR2 SYDVKM. V was clipped by 6 bases and J by 4 bases; unmatched bases: 12. The CDR3 is 17 residues long. CDR3 DNA: TGTGCCAGCAGGCCTCTCGGGACAGGGGGCGCAGTCACTGAAGCTTTCTTT. Its translation: CASRPLGTGGAVTEAFF.

J is TRBJ1-3 and V is TRBV18; no definite D call. This CDR3 is 15 amino acids long. CDR1 and CDR2 (germline): KGHSH, LQKENI. Trimming shortened V by 4 bases and J by 0 bases, and 10 bases separated the two germline ends. The CDR3, as DNA: TGTGCCAGCTCACGGTCGGAGGCCTCTGGAAACACCATATATTTT. Its protein is CASSRSEASGNTIYF. Based on the CDR3 plus reference TRBV18 and TRBJ1-3, the full variable domain is NAGVMQNPRHLVRRRGQEARLRCSPMKGHSHVYWYRQLPEEGLKFMVYLQKENIIDESGMPKERFSAEFPKEGPSILRIQQVVRGDSAAYFCASSRSEASGNTIYFGEGSWLTVV.

The chain uses TRBV4-1 and TRBJ2-2; 7 bases fit TRBD1. Germline CDR1 MGHRA, CDR2 YSYEKL. The CDR3 has 17 residues. After removal of 4 bases from V and 7 bases from J, the junction contained 15 bases not matched to a gene. The CDR3 loop is CASSRMGLGGGFGELFF. CDR3 nucleotide sequence: TGCGCCAGCAGCCGGATGGGTCTAGGGGGCGGGTTCGGGGAGCTGTTTTTT.

This chain links TRBV10-3 with TRBJ1-5; maybe TRBD1 (6 bases). Germline CDR1 ENHRY, CDR2 SYGVKD. Trimming removed 4 bases from V and 0 bases from J, with 10 bases in between. The CDR3 is made up of 15 amino acids. DNA for the CDR3: TGTGCCATCAGTGGGACAGATTATAGCAATCAGCCCCAGCATTTT. Translating it yields CAISGTDYSNQPQHF.

The gene calls are TRBV2 and TRBJ2-7; 12 bases are shared with TRBD2. Germline loops: CDR1 SNHLY, CDR2 FYNNEI. The trim removed 5 bases at V and 5 bases at J, leaving 10 bases unmatched. CDR3 length equals 16 residues. The DNA for the CDR3 is TGTGCCAGCAGTATCATTCCGGGACTAGCGGGCGACGAGCAGTACTTC. Protein product: CASSIIPGLAGDEQYF.

The chain carries TRBV5-6 and TRBJ1-1; TRBD1 might be the D (5 bases). This CDR3 has 14 amino acids. The ends were cut back, 4 bases at V and 1 base at J, with 11 bases in the middle. Germline loops: CDR1 SGHDT, CDR2 YYEEEE. CDR3 protein: CASSPRQPNTEAFF. The DNA of the CDR3 is TGTGCCAGCAGCCCCCGACAGCCGAACACTGAAGCTTTCTTT.

The chain couples TRBV7-9 to TRBJ2-7, with D unresolved. CDR3 length equals 11 residues. Germline CDR1 reads SEHNR; CDR2 reads FQNEAQ (reference sequence). V was trimmed by 5 bases and J by 7 bases, leaving 9 bases between them. In nucleotides, the CDR3 is TGTGCCAGCAGCCCGTTTGAGGAGCAGTACTTC. Protein sequence: CASSPFEEQYF.

This chain uses TRBV19 with TRBJ1-1, with 9 bases that match TRBD1. The germline gives CDR1 LNHDA, CDR2 SQIVND (reference sequence). The CDR3 sequence is 16 residues long. V lost 5 bases and J lost 1; bases outside the gene matches: 8. The CDR3 DNA is TGTGCCAGTAGTCTCCTTGGGACAGGGCAGAACACTGAAGCTTTCTTT. This translates into CASSLLGTGQNTEAFF.

The gene calls are TRBV13 and TRBJ2-7; D perhaps matches TRBD1 (5 bases). The V end lost 7 bases, the J end lost 5 bases, and 18 bases lay between the germline ends. The length of the CDR3 is 14 residues. The V gene's germline CDR1 is PRHDT and CDR2 FYEKMQ (reference sequence). The CDR3: CASTQRQGLHEQYF. The DNA for the CDR3 is TGTGCCAGCACCCAGAGGCAGGGTCTCCACGAGCAGTACTTC.

This clone came up once. The rearrangement joins TRBV7-9 to TRBJ2-7, with 12 positions matching TRBD1. The junction had 12 bases not matched to a gene; V was cut back by 1 base and J by 2 bases. Looked up from germline, CDR1 is SEHNR and CDR2 is FQNEAQ (reference sequence). CDR3 length equals 19 residues. CDR3 nucleotide sequence: TGTGCCAGCAGCTTAGAGGGCGGGACAGGGGGCATGAACCCCTACGAGCAGTACTTC. Residues: CASSLEGGTGGMNPYEQYF.

The chain is built from TRBV6-5 and TRBJ1-5; D perhaps matches TRBD1 (6 bases). The germline V gene encodes CDR1 MNHEY and CDR2 SVGAGI. V was clipped by 5 bases and J by 3 bases, with 11 bases between them. The CDR3 covers 14 residues. This CDR3 is CASSTTGPNQPQHF. The CDR3 region has the DNA TGTGCCAGCAGTACGACAGGCCCCAATCAGCCCCAGCATTTT.

The chain carries TRBV7-9 and TRBJ1-2, with D hard to call. The CDR3 has 16 amino acids. Germline V gene sequence: CDR1 SEHNR, CDR2 FQNEAQ (reference sequence). Deletions cut 0 bases from V and 0 bases from J, with 11 bases between. For the CDR3, the DNA is TGTGCCAGCAGCTTAGCCGGCTGGGAGGCTAACTATGGCTACACCTTC. It translates to CASSLAGWEANYGYTF.

The chain couples TRBV27 to TRBJ2-1, with 9 nucleotides matching TRBD2. V lost 5 bases and J lost 7; bases outside the gene matches: 9. CDR1 is MNHEY, CDR2 SMNVEV, per germline (reference sequence). This CDR3 is built from 15 residues. The CDR3 DNA reads as TGTGCCAGCAGTCGGGCTAGCGGGGTGACTAATGAGCAGTTCTTC. Its protein is CASSRASGVTNEQFF.